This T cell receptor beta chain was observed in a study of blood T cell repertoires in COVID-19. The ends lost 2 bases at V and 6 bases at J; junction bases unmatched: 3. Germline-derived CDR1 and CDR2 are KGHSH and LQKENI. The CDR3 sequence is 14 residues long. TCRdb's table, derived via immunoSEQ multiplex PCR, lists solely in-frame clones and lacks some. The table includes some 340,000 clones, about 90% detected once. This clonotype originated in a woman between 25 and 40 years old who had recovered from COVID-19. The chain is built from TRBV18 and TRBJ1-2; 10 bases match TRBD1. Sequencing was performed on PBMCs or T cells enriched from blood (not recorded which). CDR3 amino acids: CASSPETGGHGYTF. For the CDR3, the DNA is TGTGCCAGCTCACCAGAGACAGGGGGCCATGGCTACACCTTC.